The 26 T cell receptor beta chains reported below all come from one sample, sequenced in a study of regulatory T cells in long-lasting Graves disease. Stated time point: newly diagnosed GD, antithyroid drugs for less than 3 months. Isolated PBMC RNA provided the starting material for the TCR library. Building of the TCR beta libraries involved iRepertoire HTBI primers and Arm-PCR of CDR3 regions. TCRdb reanalysed the multiplex PCR reads using MiXCR and keeps one entry per CDR3 protein. The sample lists roughly 500,000 distinct CDR3 sequences; 12% were seen once. The same specimen was also included in a second study, on T cells in Graves' hyperthyroidism and ophthalmopathy.

Sequenced here: peripheral blood mononuclear cells (PBMCs), sampled at new diagnosis, from a patient treated with antithyroid drugs. The receptors here all came from a woman aged 25 to 45 with Graves disease.

This clonotype showed up just a few times. This chain joins TRBV4-2 and TRBJ2-7, with 7 bases that match TRBD1. CDR1 and CDR2 from the germline V gene are LGHNA and YNFKEQ. The V segment lost 0 bases and the J segment 2 bases; nucleotides outside the gene matches: 4. The CDR3 consists of 15 residues. The CDR3, as DNA: TGTGCCAGCAGCCAAGAGGGACAGCATACCTACGAGCAGTACTTC. This encodes CASSQEGQHTYEQYF.

The rearrangement joins TRBV7-9 to TRBJ1-4; D possibly corresponds to TRBD1 (5 bases). Trimming removed 5 bases from V and 8 bases from J, with 15 bases in between. The CDR3 is made up of 14 amino acids. The germline V gene has CDR1 SEHNR and CDR2 FQNEAQ (reference sequence). The CDR3 sequence is CASSAKGVREKLFF. CDR3 in DNA: TGTGCCAGCAGCGCGAAAGGGGTACGGGAAAAACTGTTTTTT.

In this sample, this clonotype turned up many times. This chain uses TRBV28 with TRBJ1-2, with D hard to call. This CDR3 has 13 amino acids. Germline loops: CDR1 MDHEN, CDR2 SYDVKM. DNA of the CDR3: TGTGGGACGAACCTAATGGCCGGCTATGGCTACACCTTC. Protein: CGTNLMAGYGYTF.

This clonotype was recorded at least ten times. The rearrangement joins TRBV24-1 to TRBJ2-1; 14 bases fit TRBD2. Germline V gene sequence: CDR1 KGHDR, CDR2 SFDVKD. The CDR3 has 21 amino acids. Unmatched junction bases numbered 12, after V lost 2 bases and J lost 1 base. CDR3 protein: CATSDSDRLAGGLKSYNEQFF. The CDR3 DNA follows: TGTGCCACCAGTGATTCTGATCGACTAGCGGGAGGGCTTAAATCCTACAATGAGCAGTTCTTC.

This clonotype was found many times. The CDR3 nucleotides are TGTGCCAGCAGCAGGTCCGGGACCCTCGGCGAGACCCAGTACTTC. Protein sequence: CASSRSGTLGETQYF. The chain employs TRBV7-9 and TRBJ2-5, with D perhaps assigned TRBD1 or TRBD2 (5 bases each). V lost 5 bases, J lost 5 bases, and 18 bases lay in between. Per the germline V gene, CDR1 is SEHNR and CDR2 is FQNEAQ (reference sequence). The CDR3 consists of 15 residues.

This clonotype was found many times. The V and J genes are TRBV18 and TRBJ2-1; 10 bases agree with TRBD1. The CDR3 is made up of 15 amino acids. Germline values: CDR1 KGHSH, CDR2 LQKENI. Trimming cost V 1 base and J 9 bases; bases outside gene matches: 6. Here the CDR3 reads CASSPLGGTGVEQFF. CDR3 nucleotide sequence: TGTGCCAGCTCACCACTCGGCGGGACAGGGGTTGAGCAGTTCTTC.

There are a few counts of this clonotype. The chain uses TRBV19 and TRBJ2-1; the D gene is possibly TRBD1 (6 bases). CDR3 length equals 14 residues. V was shortened by 3 bases and J by 10 bases, with 16 bases between the two germline ends. From germline, CDR1 is LNHDA and CDR2 SQIVND (reference sequence). The CDR3 DNA reads as TGTGCCAGTAGTATTCCTGGACAGACTCGGGAGCAGTTCTTC. The encoded protein is CASSIPGQTREQFF.

Regarding this clonotype: Given a much more abundant clone one base away, this may be a read error. CDR3 sequence: CASSPMGAFWGYTF. The CDR3 region has the DNA TGTGCCAGCAGTCCTATGGGGGCCTTTTGGGGCTACACCTTC. The chain is built from TRBV6-2 or TRBV6-3 and TRBJ1-2, with D maybe TRBD1 (6 bases). Germline lookup yields CDR1 MNHEY and CDR2 SVGEGT. The CDR3 contains 14 residues. The ends were cut back, 5 bases at V and 8 bases at J, with 18 bases in the middle.

This clonotype was detected ten times or more. V usage is TRBV3-1 and J usage is TRBJ1-1; no reliable D call. This CDR3 is 15 amino acids long. Trimming pared 2 bases from V and 11 bases from J, leaving 21 bases between. Germline V gene sequence: CDR1 LGHDT, CDR2 YNNKEL (reference sequence). The CDR3 sequence: CASSQRGQAGKGAFF. In nucleotides, the CDR3 is TGTGCCAGCAGCCAAAGAGGGCAGGCCGGAAAAGGGGCTTTCTTT.

This clonotype turned up a few times. This rearrangement joins TRBV12-3 or TRBV12-4 to TRBJ1-1; D ambiguous. The CDR3 runs to 13 residues. V lost 7 bases and J lost 4, with 13 bases in between. CDR3 DNA sequence: TGTGCCAGCAAGATGAGATTGGTCACTGAAGCTTTCTTT. As protein: CASKMRLVTEAFF.

The table lists this clonotype with a few counts. A much more abundant neighbour one base away suggests this may be a read error. The chain uses TRBV11-2 and TRBJ2-3; 12 bases are a match to TRBD2. The germline V gene encodes CDR1 SGHAT and CDR2 FQNNGV. The CDR3 totals 18 residues. Here the CDR3 DNA reads TGTGCCAGCAGCTCGTCCGGACTAGCGGGGATAGTTTTTGATACGCGGTATTTT. It codes for CASSSSGLAGIVFDTRYF.

The chain joins TRBV6-1 to TRBJ2-5; 12 bases align to TRBD2. Germline V gene lookup returns CDR1 MNHNS and CDR2 SASEGT. The CDR3 has 16 amino acids. V was pared by 6 bases and J by 11 bases, with 16 bases of the junction left unmatched. The CDR3 sequence: CASSPSRLAGGGVQYF. The CDR3, as DNA: TGTGCCAGCAGCCCCTCACGCCTAGCGGGAGGGGGGGTACAGTACTTC.

This clonotype has ten or more counts. This chain links TRBV11-3 with TRBJ2-3; D is uncertain. The V and J ends lost 0 bases and 7 bases respectively, with 14 bases between them. The CDR3 is 15 amino acids. CDR1 and CDR2 from the germline V gene are SGHNT and YENEEA. CDR3 DNA sequence: TGTGCCAGCAGCTTAGAAGCTGGGTTTAAACATACGCAGTATTTT. Protein: CASSLEAGFKHTQYF.

Comment on this clonotype: A clone one base away is much larger, so this may be a read error. The gene calls are TRBV7-6 and TRBJ2-2, with D unclear. V was trimmed by 3 bases and J by 7 bases, leaving 15 bases between them. CDR3 length: 15 residues. The germline V gene has CDR1 SGHVS and CDR2 FNYEAQ. The CDR3 DNA follows: TGTGCCAGCAGCTTGGTCTTTGGTGTCCACGGGGAGCTGTTTTTT. Amino acids: CASSLVFGVHGELFF.

This clonotype was counted at least ten times. Compared with germline, one end of the junction differs, possibly owing to a read error. This chain joins TRBV5-1 and TRBJ1-4; D may be TRBD1 (5 bases). CDR3 size: 14 residues. Germline assignment: CDR1 SGHRS and CDR2 YFSETQ. The CDR3: CASTYGTSKEKLFF. CDR3 DNA: TGCGCCAGCACATACGGGACGTCTAAAGAAAAACTGTTTTTT.

This clonotype occurred many times. The chain combines TRBV19 with TRBJ1-6; 7 bases match TRBD1. This CDR3 is built from 14 residues. CDR1 is LNHDA, CDR2 SQIVND, per germline (reference sequence). Germline trimming cut 0 bases from V and 10 bases from J; bases unmatched to any gene: 3. The CDR3 bases are TGTGCCAGTAGTATAGAAAGGGGGCGCTCACCCCTCCACTTT. It is translated as CASSIERGRSPLHF.

The table lists this clonotype with many counts. Relative to the germline gene, one junction end is altered; a read error may explain this. The chain combines TRBV3-1 with TRBJ1-1; D possibly corresponds to TRBD1 (5 bases). Germline V CDR1 and CDR2: LGHDT, YNNKEL (reference sequence). CDR3 length equals 13 residues. The CDR3 loop reads CASRRTLNTEAFF. CDR3 coding DNA: TGCGCCAGCAGGAGGACATTGAACACTGAAGCTTTCTTT.

In this sample, this clonotype turned up many times. The chain uses TRBV15 and TRBJ2-1; D is perhaps TRBD2 (5 bases). The CDR3 is 14 residues long. CDR1 LNHNV and CDR2 YYDKDF come from the germline V gene (reference sequence). Trimming stripped 5 bases from V and 3 bases from J, with 11 bases between. The CDR3 nucleotides read TGTGCCACCAGCCCTCGCGGGTACTACAATGAGCAGTTCTTC. Translation gives CATSPRGYYNEQFF.

This clonotype was found a few times. V is TRBV15 and J is TRBJ2-2; TRBD2 matches 11 bases. CDR1 LNHNV and CDR2 YYDKDF come from the germline V gene (reference sequence). CDR3 length: 17 amino acids. V lost 4 bases and J lost 5; bases outside the gene matches: 9. This CDR3 reads CATSIELAGEGTGELFF. The DNA of the CDR3 is TGTGCCACCAGCATAGAACTAGCGGGAGAGGGGACCGGGGAGCTGTTTTTT.

The V call is TRBV9, the J call TRBJ2-3, with 8 bases identical to TRBD1. The CDR3 is 16 amino acids. J lost 7 bases, V lost 2 bases, and 12 bases had no gene match. Germline assignment: CDR1 SGDLS and CDR2 YYNGEE. CDR3 in amino acids: CASSVMPGQVMNTQYF. The CDR3 region has the DNA TGTGCCAGCAGCGTGATGCCGGGACAGGTAATGAATACGCAGTATTTT.

As to this clonotype: Being one base from a much bigger clone, this may be a read error. The chain carries TRBV6-2 or TRBV6-3 and TRBJ1-2; 8 bases align to TRBD1. The CDR3 is made up of 13 amino acids. Germline V lookup: CDR1 MNHEY, CDR2 SVGEGT. CDR3 bases: TGTGCCAGCAAGATGACAGGGGACTATGGCTACGCCTTC. It encodes CASKMTGDYGYAF.

Many counts were recorded for this clonotype. This chain connects TRBV12-3 or TRBV12-4 to TRBJ2-1; a possible D gene is TRBD1 (6 bases). There are 12 residues in the CDR3. The V end lost 6 bases, the J end lost 10 bases, and 13 bases lay between the germline ends. The CDR3 protein is CASRGSGQEQFF. The CDR3 DNA reads as TGTGCCAGCAGGGGGTCGGGACAAGAGCAGTTCTTC.

There are a few counts of this clonotype. The V gene is TRBV3-1, the J gene TRBJ1-6, with 7 bases identical to TRBD1. The CDR3 sequence is 14 residues long. Germline CDR1 is LGHDT and CDR2 is YNNKEL (reference sequence). V shed 4 bases, J shed 6 bases, and the junction held 3 bases outside the gene matches. The CDR3 bases are TGTGCCAGCAGCCCGGGACAGTTTAATTCACCCCTCCACTTT. Translation: CASSPGQFNSPLHF.

This chain connects TRBV19 to TRBJ2-2; 7 positions match TRBD1. V was clipped by 5 bases and J by 7 bases; unmatched bases: 19. The CDR3 consists of 18 residues. CDR1 and CDR2 (germline): LNHDA, SQIVND (reference sequence). CDR3 nucleotides: TGTGCCAGTAGTCGAACATCAGGTTCAGGGGGACGCGGCGGGGAGCTGTTTTTT. Translation: CASSRTSGSGGRGGELFF.

This clonotype has a count of ten or more. J is TRBJ2-3 and V is TRBV7-9, with D perhaps matching TRBD2 (6 bases). The V and J ends lost 2 bases and 0 bases respectively, with 9 bases between them. Germline CDR1 and CDR2: SEHNR and FQNEAQ (reference sequence). The CDR3 runs 15 residues. The CDR3 is CASSLSSGSTDTQYF. DNA of the CDR3: TGTGCCAGCAGCTTATCCAGCGGGAGCACAGATACGCAGTATTTT. The variable domain in full, completed from reference TRBV7-9 and TRBJ2-3, reads DTGVSQNPRHKITKRGQNVTFRCDPISEHNRLYWYRQTLGQGPEFLTYFQNEAQLEKSRLLSDRFSAERPKGSFSTLEIQRTEQGDSAMYLCASSLSSGSTDTQYFGPGTRLTVL.

V and J are TRBV7-3 and TRBJ2-7; 7 bases align to TRBD2. V was clipped by 3 bases and J by 4 bases; unmatched bases: 9. This CDR3 region has 15 residues. Germline V gene lookup returns CDR1 SGHTA and CDR2 FQGTGA. CDR3 sequence: CASSFGGGLMYEQYF. CDR3 sequence (DNA): TGTGCCAGCAGCTTTGGCGGGGGACTGATGTACGAGCAGTACTTC. Drawing the rest from reference TRBV7-3 and TRBJ2-7, the complete variable domain is GAGVSQTPSNKVTEKGKYVELRCDPISGHTALYWYRQSLGQGPEFLIYFQGTGAADDSGLPNDRFFAVRPEGSVSTLKIQRTERGDSAVYLCASSFGGGLMYEQYFGPGTRLTVT.